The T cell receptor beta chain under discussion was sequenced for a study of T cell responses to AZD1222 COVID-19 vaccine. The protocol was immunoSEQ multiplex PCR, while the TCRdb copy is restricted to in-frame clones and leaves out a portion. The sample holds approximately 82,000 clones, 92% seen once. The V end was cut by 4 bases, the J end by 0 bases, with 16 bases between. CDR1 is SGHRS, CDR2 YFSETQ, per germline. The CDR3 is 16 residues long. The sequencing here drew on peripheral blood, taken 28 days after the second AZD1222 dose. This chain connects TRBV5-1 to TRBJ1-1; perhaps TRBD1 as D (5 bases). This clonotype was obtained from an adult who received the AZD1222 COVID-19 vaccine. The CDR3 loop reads CASSAQETTMNTEAFF. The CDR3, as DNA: TGCGCCAGCAGCGCACAGGAGACAACCATGAACACTGAAGCTTTCTTT.